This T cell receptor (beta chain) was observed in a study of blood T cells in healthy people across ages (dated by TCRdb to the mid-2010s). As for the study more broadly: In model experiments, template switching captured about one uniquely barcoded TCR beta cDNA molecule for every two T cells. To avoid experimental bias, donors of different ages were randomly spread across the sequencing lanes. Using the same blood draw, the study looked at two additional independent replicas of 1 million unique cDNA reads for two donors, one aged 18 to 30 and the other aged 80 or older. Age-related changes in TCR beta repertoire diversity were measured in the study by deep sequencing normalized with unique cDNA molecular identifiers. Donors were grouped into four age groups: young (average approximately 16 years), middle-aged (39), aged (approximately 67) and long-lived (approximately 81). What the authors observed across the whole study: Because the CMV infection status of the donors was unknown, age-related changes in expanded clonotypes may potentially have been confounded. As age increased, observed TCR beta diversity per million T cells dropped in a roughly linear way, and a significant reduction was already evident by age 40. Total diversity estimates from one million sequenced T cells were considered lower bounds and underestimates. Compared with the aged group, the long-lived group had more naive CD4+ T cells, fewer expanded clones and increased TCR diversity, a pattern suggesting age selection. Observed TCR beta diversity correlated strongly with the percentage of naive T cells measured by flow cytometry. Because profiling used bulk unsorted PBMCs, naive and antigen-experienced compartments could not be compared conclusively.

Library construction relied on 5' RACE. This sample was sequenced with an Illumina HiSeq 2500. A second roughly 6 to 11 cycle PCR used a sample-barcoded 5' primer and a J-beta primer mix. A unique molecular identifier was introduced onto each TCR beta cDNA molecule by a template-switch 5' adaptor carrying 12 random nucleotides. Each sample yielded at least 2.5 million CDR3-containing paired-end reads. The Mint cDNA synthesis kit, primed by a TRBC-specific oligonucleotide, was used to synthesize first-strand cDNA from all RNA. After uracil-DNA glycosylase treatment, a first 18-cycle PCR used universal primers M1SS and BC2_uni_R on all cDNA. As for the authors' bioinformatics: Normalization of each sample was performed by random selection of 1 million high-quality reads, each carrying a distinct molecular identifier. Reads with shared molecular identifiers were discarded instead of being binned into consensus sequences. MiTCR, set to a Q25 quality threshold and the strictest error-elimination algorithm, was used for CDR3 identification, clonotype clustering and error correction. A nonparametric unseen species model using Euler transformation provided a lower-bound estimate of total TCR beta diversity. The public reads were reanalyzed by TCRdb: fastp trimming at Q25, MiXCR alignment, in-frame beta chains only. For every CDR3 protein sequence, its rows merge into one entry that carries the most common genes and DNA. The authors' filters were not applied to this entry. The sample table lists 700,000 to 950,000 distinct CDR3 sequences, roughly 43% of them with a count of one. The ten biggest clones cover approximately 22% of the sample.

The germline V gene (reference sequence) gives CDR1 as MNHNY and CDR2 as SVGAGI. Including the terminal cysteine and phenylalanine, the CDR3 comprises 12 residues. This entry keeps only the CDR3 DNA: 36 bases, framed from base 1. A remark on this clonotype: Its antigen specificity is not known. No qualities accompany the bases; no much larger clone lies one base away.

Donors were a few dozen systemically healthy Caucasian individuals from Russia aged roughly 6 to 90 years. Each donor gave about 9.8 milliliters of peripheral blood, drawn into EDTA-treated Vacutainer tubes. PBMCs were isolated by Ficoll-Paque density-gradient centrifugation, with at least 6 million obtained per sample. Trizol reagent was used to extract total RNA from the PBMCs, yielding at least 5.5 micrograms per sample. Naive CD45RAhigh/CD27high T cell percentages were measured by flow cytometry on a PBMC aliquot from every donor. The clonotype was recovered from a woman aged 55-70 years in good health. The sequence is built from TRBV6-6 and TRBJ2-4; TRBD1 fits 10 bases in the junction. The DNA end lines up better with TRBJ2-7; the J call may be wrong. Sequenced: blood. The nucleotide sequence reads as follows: TGTGCCACCGGGACAGGGGTAAGCGAGCAGTACTTC. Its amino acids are CATGTGVSEQYF.